These 11 T cell receptor beta chains were sequenced from one sample in a study of follicular helper T cells after annual influenza vaccination. The time point here: 2013-2014 season, 7 days after vaccination. TCRdb's copy holds only in-frame clones and misses some; the assay was immunoSEQ multiplex PCR. The repertoire has about 5,200 clones, roughly nine tenths of them found once; the top ten carry roughly 1.5%. The sequencing here drew on CXCR5+ CD38- circulating T follicular helper cells from blood, taken 7 days after influenza vaccination. Noted subset: circulating Tfh, non-naive CD4+CXCR5+PD-1+ (ICOS+CD38+ or ICOS-CD38-). All receptors come from an adult who received the influenza vaccine.

The rearrangement joins TRBV2 to TRBJ2-2, with D perhaps TRBD1 (5 bases). The germline CDR1 and CDR2 sequences are SNHLY and FYNNEI. The V and J ends lost 7 bases and 7 bases respectively, with 13 bases between them. The CDR3 covers 13 residues. In DNA form, the CDR3 reads TGTGCCAGCATGAAGGAGCAGGGCGGGGAGCTGTTTTTT. Its protein product is CASMKEQGGELFF.

The gene calls are TRBV11-2 and TRBJ2-7, with no clear D. Trimming left V 0 bases short and J 0 bases short, with 12 bases between. Germline V gives CDR1 SGHAT, CDR2 FQNNGV. The CDR3 has 16 amino acids. The CDR3 sequence is CASSLDGGASSYEQYF. The CDR3 bases are TGTGCCAGCAGCTTAGACGGCGGCGCAAGCTCCTACGAGCAGTACTTC.

This clone was observed a handful of times. The CDR3 loop is CASSTDGNQPQHF. In DNA form, the CDR3 reads TGTGCCAGTAGCACTGACGGGAATCAGCCCCAGCATTTT. The chain joins TRBV19 to TRBJ1-5; D remains unclear. This CDR3 region has 13 residues. Between the trimmed V and J ends, which lost 6 bases and 4 bases, there was a span of 10 bases. Germline lookup yields CDR1 LNHDA and CDR2 SQIVND (reference sequence).

In this sample, this clone turned up a few times. CDR3 residues: CAISGTNYGYTF. The DNA for the CDR3 is TGTGCCATCAGCGGGACTAACTATGGCTACACCTTC. V and J are TRBV10-3 and TRBJ1-2; D remains ambiguous. This CDR3 is built from 12 residues. V gave up 6 bases and J gave up 0 bases, with 5 bases separating them. Per the germline V gene, CDR1 is ENHRY and CDR2 is SYGVKD.

The chain has TRBV10-3 and TRBJ2-6; tentatively, D is TRBD1 (6 bases). Germline CDR1 ENHRY, CDR2 SYGVKD. V lost 5 bases and J lost 0, with 14 bases in between. The CDR3 length is 17 residues. CDR3 coding DNA: TGTGCCATCAGTCGAACAGGGTCCCGCTCTGGGGCCAACGTCCTGACTTTC. It yields the protein CAISRTGSRSGANVLTF.

The rearrangement links TRBV7-6 to TRBJ2-1; 7 bases fit TRBD1. Germline CDR1 SGHVS, CDR2 FNYEAQ. This CDR3 is built from 21 residues. V dropped 1 base and J dropped 4; count of bases not matched to a gene: 22. CDR3 nucleotides: TGTGCCAGCAGCTTAGATCATAGGCTAGGGCAAAAAGGGACAGAGTACAATGAGCAGTTCTTC. Translated: CASSLDHRLGQKGTEYNEQFF.

The chain links TRBV6-4 to TRBJ2-5; D perhaps matches TRBD2 (6 bases). Germline lookup yields CDR1 MRHNA and CDR2 SNTAGT. This CDR3 contains 18 residues. V shed 0 bases and J shed 3 bases, with 20 bases lying between them. The CDR3 loop is CASSDSNLADSVKETQYF. CDR3 in DNA: TGTGCCAGCAGTGACTCGAATTTAGCGGACTCGGTTAAAGAGACCCAGTACTTC.

In DNA, the CDR3 is TGTGCCAGTAGTAGTTTAGGTGGTCGGACAGATACCTACGAGCAGTACTTC. This encodes CASSSLGGRTDTYEQYF. The chain recombines TRBV19 with TRBJ2-5; a possible D gene is TRBD1 (6 bases). The J call is doubtful: the DNA matches TRBJ2-7 better. The V gene's germline CDR1 is LNHDA and CDR2 SQIVND (reference sequence). CDR3 length: 17 residues.

This chain uses TRBV5-1 with TRBJ2-3, with TRBD1 as a possible D gene (5 bases). The CDR3 runs 13 residues. Per the germline V gene, CDR1 is SGHRS and CDR2 is YFSETQ. V was trimmed by 4 bases and J by 1 base, leaving 7 bases between them. The CDR3 loop is CASSPTGTDTQYF. CDR3 DNA sequence: TGCGCCAGCAGCCCGACAGGCACAGATACGCAGTATTTT.

This chain connects TRBV2 to TRBJ1-4; TRBD1 matches 7 bases. CDR1 and CDR2 (germline): SNHLY, FYNNEI. Trimming cost V 6 bases and J 4 bases; bases outside gene matches: 2. The CDR3 loop spans 13 amino acids. The CDR3 protein is CASRGQLNEKLFF. The CDR3 DNA reads as TGTGCCAGCAGGGGACAGCTTAATGAAAAACTGTTTTTT.

The J gene is TRBJ2-5, the V gene TRBV25-1; D is perhaps TRBD2 (6 bases). Judging by the DNA end, TRBJ2-7 fits better; the J call may be wrong. From germline, CDR1 is MGHDK and CDR2 SYGVNS. The CDR3 has 15 residues. CDR3 residues: CASSEWRGSGYEQYF. As DNA, the CDR3 is TGTGCCAGCAGTGAATGGCGGGGAAGTGGCTACGAGCAGTACTTC.